What follows describes a single T cell receptor (beta chain). Its antigen is still unknown. The record has no base qualities; no much larger clone is one base away. The V end loses 3 bases and the J end loses 1 base, and a stretch of 7 bases separates them. The CDR3 runs 14 amino acids, cysteine and phenylalanine included. The retained sequence is limited to the CDR3, 42 bases, with the frame set at the first base. CDR1 SGHTA and CDR2 FQGNSA are derived from the germline V gene. All of the isolated RNA was reverse transcribed with the High Capacity cDNA Reverse Transcription Kit, so expressed TCRB transcripts were sequenced. Deep immunoSEQ sequencing was performed on naive, central memory and regulatory T cell samples, with an average of roughly 3.3 million total reads per sample. Sorted cells were lysed in RLT buffer, and RNA was extracted using DNase-treated RNeasy Micro or Mini kits according to cell number. Each cell subset was processed separately to prevent cross-contamination, with patient and healthy donor samples processed together. The immunoSEQ multiplex PCR was used to amplify TCRB sequences from cDNA, yielding 87-bp fragments that span the CDR3 region. Sequencing of the amplicons was done on the Illumina HiSeq platform. Under the source paper's analysis protocol: Synthetic template baselines were used to correct PCR bias computationally, reads within Hamming distance 2 were collapsed together, and singletons that could not be merged were discarded. Reads were aligned to IMGT to assign V, D and J genes, CDR3 length, and insertions or deletions at six rearrangement sites. Within each subset, clonotype counts were normalized to sorted cell number, and only after that were true diversity and Gini coefficients computed with the tcR R package. The overlap coefficient, calculated on TCRB nucleotide sequences, was used to measure repertoire sharing. TCRdb holds this immuneACCESS table with in-frame rearrangements only. Some clones are missing; in checked studies, unresolved V genes explain under half, and the rest has no known cause. V, J and clone size derive from that table, while D and trimming were established from the DNA sequence. This sample is represented by more than 95,000 clones; roughly a sixth of them were singletons. The ten largest clonotypes hold approximately 2.5% of the sample.

Each donor gave one peripheral blood draw, averaging approximately 0.12 L, which was collected into heparinised tubes. Using a panel that included CD45RO, CCR7, CD25, CD127, CD95 and CD27, naive, central memory, regulatory and stem cell-like memory CD4+ T cells were sorted on a BD FACSAria II. Purity was above 98% for every sorted population. Right away, PBMCs were isolated by Lymphoprep density gradient centrifugation and were stained directly, with no culture step. Samples were stained and sorted in pairs, with one healthy donor and one patient per experiment, so that batch effects were minimized. The record originates from a study of beta chain features in type 1 diabetes listed by TCRdb under 2018. Describing the broader study: No differences in mean age, gender distribution, total cell number or subset yield were found between patients and healthy donors. A total of 100 million to 110 million sorted cells were examined across all samples, and a strong correlation was observed between cell number per subset and RNA yield. The study compared the TCRB repertoires of sorted circulating CD4+ T cell subsets in recently diagnosed type 1 diabetes patients with those in matched healthy donors. Regulatory and stem cell-like memory subsets were isolated from only 8 patients and about eight healthy donors, whereas naive and central memory subsets came from all 30 or so donors. On the study overall, not on this receptor specifically: Because small numbers of individuals were included in the HLA sub-analyses, any influence of HLA type on TCRB rearrangement was left unresolved. At VDJ recombination sites, type 1 diabetes patients had fewer insertions and more deleted nucleotides, which implies abnormalities in thymic rearrangement. PCR might favor shorter templates, but patient and control samples were amplified and corrected together, so any skew would affect both groups equally. Because cDNA was sequenced instead of genomic DNA, highly expressing activated cells could be over-represented, though the groups showed no difference in activation or CD3 levels. Type 1 diabetes patients showed a moderate but significant shortening of TCRB CDR3 length in all four CD4+ subsets. Naive, central memory and regulatory TCRB repertoires appeared to be more alike among patients than among healthy donors.

The sequence links TRBV7-2 to TRBJ1-5; the D gene lacks a confident call. The TCR originated in a man aged 18 to 35 with type 1 diabetes. Sequencing was performed on central memory CD4+ T cells from blood. For the CDR3, the sequence is CASSFWQSNQPQHF. The sequenced DNA: TGTGCCAGCAGCTTCTGGCAGAGCAATCAGCCCCAGCATTTT.